This record concerns one TCR beta chain sequence. Its matching antigen is unknown. Other DNA sequences in this specimen translate into the identical CDR3. Each PCR contained spiked synthetic TR CDR3 controls spanning every V-J pairing. Profiled with immunoSEQ multiplex PCR; TCRdb holds only in-frame clones, not every one. The table has around 32,000 clones, about 92% seen once. The sample is drawn from a study of multiple sclerosis patients with progressive multifocal leukoencephalopathy. Points from the study as a whole: The findings' link to JC virus versus immunocompromise remained uncertain. Before and during natalizumab, the clones expanded at PML already existed.

The time point was: before natalizumab initiation. Every listed patient previously received interferon beta; all PML patients were women. The germline V gene encodes CDR1 SGHVS and CDR2 FNYEAQ. The CDR3 contains 13 residues. Trimming at V came to 5 bases and at J to 7 bases, leaving 2 bases not matched to a gene. The origin of this receptor is a man aged 30-40 years with multiple sclerosis. The sample taken for sequencing was PBMCs. The V gene is TRBV7-6, the J gene TRBJ2-7; 13 nucleotides align to TRBD2. CDR3 sequence (DNA): TGTGCCAGCAGCCCGGGACTAGCGGGAGAGCAGTACGTC. Translated: CASSPGLAGEQYV.